Listed below are T cell receptor beta chains from one sample, sequenced in a study of T-cell memory formation after mild COVID-19. A single record per CDR3 protein comes from TCRdb applying MiXCR to the 5' RACE reads. The sample holds under 250,000 distinct CDR3 sequences, just over 15% seen once. The sequencing sample was made of PBMCs or a T cell subset sorted from them (not recorded which). Receptors originate from an adult woman who had mild COVID-19 (a few samples of this study predate the infection). Cell type and time point are not known. The CDR3 runs from the conserved cysteine through the conserved F or W. The D gene is left open where the match is weak. Rows give clone size only sometimes, using once, few, many, or a class for an expanded clone.

v_call	j_call	d_call	clone_size	cdr3_aa	cdr3_nt
TRBV7-9	TRBJ2-3	TRBD1	few	CASSLGQGRYF	TGTGCCAGCAGCTTGGGACAGGGTCGGTATTTT
TRBV24-1	TRBJ2-1	NA	NA	CATSDSPPRGTYNEQFF	TGTGCCACCAGTGATTCCCCCCCTAGGGGGACCTACAATGAGCAGTTCTTC
TRBV18	TRBJ1-6	NA	few	CASSPAAGANSPLHF	TGTGCCAGCTCACCCGCCGCCGGTGCTAATTCACCCCTCCACTTT
TRBV4-1	TRBJ2-3	NA	few	CASSQAGLYTDTQYF	TGCGCCAGCAGCCAAGCGGGACTCTACACAGATACGCAGTATTTT
TRBV5-6	TRBJ2-3	NA	few	CASSLKQGVSTDTQYF	TGTGCCAGCAGCTTAAAACAGGGCGTGAGCACAGATACGCAGTATTTT
TRBV18	TRBJ2-5	NA	NA	CASSSDQETQYF	TGTGCCAGCTCATCGGATCAAGAGACCCAGTACTTC
TRBV4-2	TRBJ2-5	NA	few	CASSRGGQEETQYF	TGTGCCAGCAGCCGCGGGGGACAAGAAGAGACCCAGTACTTC
TRBV27	TRBJ2-7	NA	few	CASSRQGGHEQYF	TGTGCCAGCAGTAGGCAGGGGGGCCACGAGCAGTACTTC
TRBV7-6	TRBJ2-5	TRBD1	NA	CASSLRDRGTQETQYF	TGTGCCAGCAGCTTGCGGGACAGGGGAACACAAGAGACCCAGTACTTC
TRBV30	TRBJ2-7	TRBD1	many	CAWRALTPGTGYYEQYF	TGTGCCTGGAGAGCCCTAACCCCAGGGACAGGGTACTACGAGCAGTACTTC
TRBV7-2	TRBJ2-3	TRBD2	NA	CASSPDGLGKDTQYF	TGTGCCAGCAGCCCAGATGGACTAGGGAAGGATACGCAGTATTTT
TRBV12-3/TRBV12-4	TRBJ1-1	NA	few	CASNYGANTEAFF	TGTGCCAGCAATTACGGGGCGAACACTGAAGCTTTCTTT
TRBV7-9	TRBJ2-7	NA	few	CASSYGPGTWKF	TGTGCCAGCAGCTACGGACCCGGGACCTGGAAGTTC
TRBV19	TRBJ1-1	TRBD1	NA	CASSRILGQENTEAFF	TGTGCCAGTAGTAGAATTTTGGGACAGGAGAACACTGAAGCTTTCTTT
TRBV19	TRBJ1-1	TRBD1	few	CASRTGTANTEAFF	TGTGCCAGTAGAACCGGGACAGCGAACACTGAAGCTTTCTTT
TRBV20-1	TRBJ2-4	TRBD1	NA	CSARDPRGTGVDIQYF	TGCAGTGCTAGAGACCCCCGGGGGACAGGGGTGGACATTCAGTACTTC
TRBV29-1	TRBJ2-2	NA	NA	CSVDAGRGRTGELFF	TGCAGCGTTGATGCGGGTCGGGGACGCACCGGGGAGCTGTTTTTT
TRBV12-3/TRBV12-4	TRBJ1-2	NA	many	CASSPLKGGVAGYTF	TGTGCCAGCAGTCCACTGAAAGGGGGGGTGGCTGGCTACACCTTC
TRBV30	TRBJ1-2	NA	NA	CAWSEGKGYGYTF	TGTGCCTGGAGTGAAGGGAAGGGGTATGGCTACACCTTC
TRBV6-5	TRBJ1-2	NA	NA	CASSYAGRDGYTF	TGTGCCAGCAGTTACGCGGGCAGGGATGGCTACACCTTC
TRBV5-1	TRBJ2-5	NA	many	CASSLDPRAQETQYF	TGCGCCAGCAGCTTGGATCCTAGGGCCCAAGAGACCCAGTACTTC
TRBV6-5	TRBJ1-3	NA	NA	CASGASGNTIYF	TGTGCCAGCGGAGCCTCTGGAAACACCATATATTTT
TRBV6-1	TRBJ1-6	TRBD1	NA	CAITRGAHNSPLHF	TGTGCCATCACCAGGGGGGCGCATAATTCACCCCTCCACTTT
TRBV14	TRBJ2-1	NA	few	CASSGGSTYNEQFF	TGTGCCAGCAGCGGGGGGAGTACCTACAATGAGCAGTTCTTC
TRBV6-5	TRBJ2-1	NA	few	CASRVTGTSSYNEQFF	TGTGCCAGCAGGGTTACTGGGACGAGCTCCTACAATGAGCAGTTCTTC
TRBV6-5	TRBJ1-1	TRBD1	NA	CASSYGRTGHTEAFF	TGTGCCAGCAGTTACGGACGGACAGGGCACACTGAAGCTTTCTTT
TRBV20-1	TRBJ1-5	TRBD1	NA	CSARKGAGGNQPQHF	TGCAGTGCTAGAAAGGGGGCGGGTGGCAATCAGCCCCAGCATTTT
TRBV19	TRBJ2-2	NA	NA	CASSGQLANTGELFF	TGTGCCAGTAGTGGACAGCTCGCGAACACCGGGGAGCTGTTTTTT
TRBV11-2	TRBJ2-7	TRBD1	few	CASSGGTGGSGIYEQYF	TGTGCCAGCAGCGGTGGGACAGGGGGCTCAGGAATTTACGAGCAGTACTTC
TRBV21-1	TRBJ1-2	NA	NA	CASSKNAREGNYGYTF	TGTGCCAGCAGCAAAAACGCCAGGGAGGGCAACTATGGCTACACCTTC
TRBV5-1	TRBJ2-1	NA	many	CASSLAGGSIGNEQFF	TGCGCCAGCAGCTTGGCTGGCGGGTCAATCGGTAATGAGCAGTTCTTC
TRBV20-1	TRBJ1-2	TRBD1	many	CSASGTGETGYTF	TGCAGTGCTTCCGGGACAGGGGAGACGGGCTACACCTTC
TRBV19	TRBJ2-2	NA	few	CASSPGRARTNTGELFF	TGTGCCAGTAGTCCCGGTCGGGCCAGGACGAACACCGGGGAGCTGTTTTTT
TRBV4-1	TRBJ1-1	NA	few	CASSQEWSQGLNTEAFF	TGCGCCAGCAGCCAAGAATGGAGTCAGGGATTGAACACTGAAGCTTTCTTT
TRBV13	TRBJ2-3	TRBD2	few	CASSLPSSGVGDTQYF	TGTGCCAGCAGCCTACCTTCTAGCGGGGTAGGAGATACGCAGTATTTT
TRBV5-4	TRBJ2-1	TRBD2	many	CASSLAGLAGGLRYNEQFF	TGTGCCAGCAGCTTGGCCGGGCTAGCGGGGGGGCTAAGGTACAATGAGCAGTTCTTC
TRBV3-1	TRBJ1-1	NA	NA	CASSQDQGNTEAFF	TGTGCCAGCAGCCAAGATCAGGGGAACACTGAAGCTTTCTTT
TRBV5-1	TRBJ2-1	NA	many	CASSAHNEQFF	TGCGCCAGCAGCGCCCACAATGAGCAGTTCTTC
TRBV3-1	TRBJ1-1	NA	NA	CASSYPQKNTEAFF	TGTGCCAGCAGCTATCCTCAGAAGAACACTGAAGCTTTCTTT
TRBV6-1	TRBJ2-7	TRBD1	NA	CASSNGQDGAQYF	TGTGCCAGCAGTAACGGACAGGACGGCGCGCAGTACTTC
TRBV2	TRBJ1-5	NA	few	CASSEQSNQPQHF	TGTGCCAGCAGTGAACAGTCCAATCAGCCCCAGCATTTT
TRBV5-1	TRBJ2-1	TRBD2	many	CASSSGTSGSGRYNEQFF	TGCGCCAGCAGCTCCGGGACTAGCGGGAGTGGTCGGTACAATGAGCAGTTCTTC
TRBV7-2	TRBJ2-2	TRBD2	NA	CASSLVLAGANTGELFF	TGTGCCAGCAGCTTAGTACTAGCGGGAGCTAACACCGGGGAGCTGTTTTTT
TRBV5-6	TRBJ1-1	TRBD1	few	CASRMQGAGTEAFF	TGTGCCAGCAGGATGCAGGGGGCAGGAACTGAAGCTTTCTTT
TRBV5-1	TRBJ2-3	NA	NA	CASSLDFSTDTQYF	TGCGCCAGCAGCTTGGACTTTAGCACAGATACGCAGTATTTT
TRBV6-5	TRBJ1-1	NA	NA	CASSRLTVAFF	TGTGCCAGCAGTCGGCTAACGGTCGCTTTCTTT
TRBV5-1	TRBJ2-5	NA	NA	CASSERSGQETQYF	TGCGCCAGCAGCGAGAGAAGCGGGCAAGAGACCCAGTACTTC
TRBV11-3	TRBJ1-2	NA	few	CASSYDQTAIGGYTF	TGTGCCAGCAGCTACGATCAGACCGCAATCGGGGGCTACACCTTC
TRBV7-3	TRBJ1-6	NA	few	CASSSPPGGLHF	TGTGCCAGCAGCTCCCCTCCCGGGGGCCTCCACTTT
TRBV18	TRBJ1-1	NA	NA	CASSVTDTQAFF	TGTGCCAGCTCCGTGACAGATACTCAAGCTTTCTTT
TRBV20-1	TRBJ2-7	NA	NA	CSAMKAYEQYF	TGCAGTGCTATGAAGGCCTACGAGCAGTACTTC
TRBV11-2	TRBJ1-1	NA	NA	CASSNGRGLTEAFF	TGTGCCAGCAGCAACGGGAGGGGTCTCACTGAAGCTTTCTTT
TRBV3-1	TRBJ1-4	NA	NA	CASSQDPTTNEKLFF	TGTGCCAGCAGCCAAGATCCCACAACTAATGAAAAACTGTTTTTT
TRBV29-1	TRBJ1-3	NA	once	CSVEGRSGNTIYF	TGCAGCGTTGAGGGGAGGTCTGGAAACACCATATATTTT
TRBV4-1	TRBJ2-1	TRBD2	NA	CASSHGERGVNEQFF	TGCGCCAGCAGCCACGGGGAGCGGGGGGTCAATGAGCAGTTCTTC